The 22 T cell receptor beta chains below were found in one sample sequenced in a study of technical replicates of blood from a few donors. The table came from immunoSEQ multiplex PCR; TCRdb's copy has only in-frame clones and leaves some out. The data contain under 95,000 clones, 90% to 95% of them seen just once; the ten biggest clones take up roughly 0.25%. Sequences were obtained from T cells isolated from PBMCs. Source of these receptors: a human donor in good health.

The chain links TRBV27 to TRBJ2-1, with 9 bases fitting TRBD2. Per the germline V gene, CDR1 is MNHEY and CDR2 is SMNVEV (reference sequence). The CDR3 spans 14 residues. V gave up 8 bases and J gave up 9 bases; unmatched junction bases: 11. The CDR3 protein is CASHGLASNAEQFF. Here the CDR3 DNA reads TGTGCCAGCCATGGACTAGCGAGCAACGCTGAGCAGTTCTTC.

This sequence joins TRBV18 and TRBJ2-5; no firm D call. Germline V lookup: CDR1 KGHSH, CDR2 LQKENI. The CDR3 sequence is 15 residues long. V gave up 1 base and J gave up 0 bases, with 9 bases separating them. The CDR3 nucleotides read TGTGCCAGCTCACCACGGTTAACAGACCAAGAGACCCAGTACTTC. The encoded protein is CASSPRLTDQETQYF.

V and J are TRBV4-2 and TRBJ1-6, with TRBD1 identical over 7 bases. After removal of 2 bases from V and 7 bases from J, the junction contained 11 bases not matched to a gene. The CDR3 spans 17 residues. CDR1 is LGHNA, CDR2 YNFKEQ, per germline. The CDR3 protein is CASSQRPGQSGNSPLHF. Here the CDR3 DNA reads TGTGCCAGCAGCCAACGCCCGGGACAGAGCGGCAATTCACCCCTCCACTTT.

The rearrangement uses TRBV7-6 and TRBJ1-4, with D perhaps TRBD1 (5 bases). The CDR3 runs to 18 residues. Germline CDR1 SGHVS, CDR2 FNYEAQ. V was pared by 5 bases and J by 0 bases, with 19 bases between. This CDR3 reads CASSAGGGWYSTNEKLFF. The DNA of the CDR3 is TGTGCCAGCAGCGCCGGCGGGGGATGGTATTCAACTAATGAAAAACTGTTTTTT.

This chain's CDR3 is CASSRQESSYNEQFF. In DNA form, the CDR3 reads TGCGCCAGCAGTAGACAGGAGAGCTCCTACAATGAGCAGTTCTTC. The gene calls are TRBV5-1 and TRBJ2-1, with a tentative D call TRBD1 (6 bases). CDR1 is SGHRS, CDR2 YFSETQ, per germline. V lost 5 bases, J lost 0 bases, and 12 bases lay in between. CDR3 size: 15 residues. Looking up the rest from reference TRBV5-1 and TRBJ2-1 gives the full variable domain: KAGVTQTPRYLIKTRGQQVTLSCSPISGHRSVSWYQQTPGQGLQFLFEYFSETQRNKGNFPGRFSGRQFSNSRSEMNVSTLELGDSALYLCASSRQESSYNEQFFGPGTRLTVL.

V gene TRBV7-9 combines with J gene TRBJ2-7; D may be TRBD2 (6 bases). V lost 5 bases and J lost 4, with 18 bases in between. This CDR3 region has 15 residues. CDR1 and CDR2 from the germline V gene are SEHNR and FQNEAQ (reference sequence). In DNA form, the CDR3 reads TGTGCCAGCAGCCCAAAAGGAGGGGCTCAGTACGAGCAGTACTTC. Encoded protein: CASSPKGGAQYEQYF.

This clone was seen a few times. The rearrangement uses TRBV2 and TRBJ1-1, with 7 bases aligning to TRBD1. CDR1 is SNHLY, CDR2 FYNNEI, per germline. V lost 6 bases and J lost 4; bases outside the gene matches: 5. The CDR3 contains 13 residues. The DNA of the CDR3 is TGTGCCAGCAGGGGACAGATCTTCACTGAAGCTTTCTTT. Translated, it gives CASRGQIFTEAFF.

The chain has TRBV11-2 and TRBJ2-4; TRBD1 might be the D (6 bases). Germline V gives CDR1 SGHAT, CDR2 FQNNGV. The CDR3 length is 15 residues. V lost 0 bases, J lost 9 bases, and 15 bases lay in between. The CDR3 DNA sequence: TGTGCCAGCAGCTTAGAGGTCTACGTAGGGGGCATTCAGTACTTC. Translation gives CASSLEVYVGGIQYF.

The gene calls are TRBV5-1 and TRBJ1-1; a weak D match, TRBD1 (5 bases). The germline CDR1 and CDR2 sequences are SGHRS and YFSETQ. There are 16 residues in the CDR3. Trimming pared 4 bases from V and 1 base from J, leaving 17 bases between. The CDR3 sequence is CASSLGRRGANTEAFF. The CDR3 region has the DNA TGCGCCAGCAGCCTGGGACGGCGAGGAGCGAACACTGAAGCTTTCTTT.

This chain uses TRBV18 with TRBJ2-7; 7 nucleotides match TRBD2. Trimming took 3 bases from V and 3 from J; bases not matched to a gene: 14. This CDR3 spans 17 amino acids. The V gene's germline CDR1 is KGHSH and CDR2 LQKENI. CDR3 in amino acids: CASSPSLRGGGSYEQYF. The CDR3 nucleotides are TGTGCCAGCTCACCCAGCCTTCGTGGCGGGGGAAGCTACGAGCAGTACTTC.

This chain uses TRBV7-2 with TRBJ2-3, with 13 bases aligning to TRBD2. The germline V gene has CDR1 SGHTA and CDR2 FQGNSA. V lost 5 bases, J lost 10 bases, and 15 bases stayed unmatched. CDR3 size: 17 residues. The DNA of the CDR3 is TGTGCCAGCAGCCCGGGGACTAGCGGGGTGTTACCCAAATCGCAGTATTTT. It is translated as CASSPGTSGVLPKSQYF.

This chain's CDR3 is CASSRIQGYYEQYF. CDR3 DNA: TGTGCCAGCAGCCGGATACAGGGTTACTACGAGCAGTACTTC. The J gene is TRBJ2-7, the V gene TRBV4-2; weak D call: TRBD1 (6 bases). Germline V lookup: CDR1 LGHNA, CDR2 YNFKEQ. The CDR3 runs 14 residues. V lost 4 bases and J 3 bases, leaving 13 bases between the germline ends.

The gene calls are TRBV10-1 and TRBJ2-1, with 7 bases fitting TRBD1. CDR3 length: 12 residues. V was pared by 6 bases and J by 4 bases, with 0 bases of the junction left unmatched. Germline loops: CDR1 WNHNN, CDR2 SYGVQD (reference sequence). The CDR3 nucleotides read TGCGCCAGCAGGGACAGGTACAATGAGCAGTTCTTC. Translated: CASRDRYNEQFF.

The J gene is TRBJ1-5, the V gene TRBV5-4, with D possibly TRBD1 on 5 matching bases. Germline CDR1 is SGHNT and CDR2 is YYREEE (reference sequence). Deletions cut 0 bases from V and 0 bases from J, with 10 bases between. The CDR3 has 16 residues. This CDR3 is CASSLGPGSSNQPQHF. CDR3 bases: TGTGCCAGCAGCTTGGGTCCAGGGTCTAGCAATCAGCCCCAGCATTTT.

The V gene is TRBV4-1, the J gene TRBJ2-7; the match to TRBD1 covers 10 bases. V trimming: 4 bases; J trimming: 1 base; junction bases outside the gene matches: 4. The CDR3 runs 15 residues. Looked up from germline, CDR1 is MGHRA and CDR2 is YSYEKL. The CDR3 sequence is CASSPRTGGSYEQYF. The CDR3 coding sequence is TGCGCCAGCAGCCCCAGGACAGGGGGGTCCTACGAGCAGTACTTC.

CDR3 bases: TGCGCCAGCAGCCAGGGGACAGGTTCCTACAATGAGCAGTTCTTC. Protein product: CASSQGTGSYNEQFF. The chain is built from TRBV4-1 and TRBJ2-1; 8 bases map to TRBD1. The CDR3 covers 15 residues. Germline V lookup: CDR1 MGHRA, CDR2 YSYEKL. Unmatched junction bases numbered 2, after V lost 3 bases and J lost 1 base.

This clone turned up a few times. Because the CDR3's place on the DNA is in doubt, the DNA is left out and the CDR3 is given as listed by TCRdb. V is TRBV28 and J is TRBJ2-1; TRBD1, the D gene given by the table, was not confirmed from the DNA. Germline V CDR1 and CDR2: MDHEN, SYDVKM. The CDR3 is 19 amino acids long, termini counted. The CDR3 sequence is CASSLISGRAGSGYNEQFF.

The V gene is TRBV6-1, the J gene TRBJ2-3, with TRBD2 as a possible D gene (6 bases). The germline V and J ends were trimmed by 5 bases and 1 base, with 13 bases remaining between them. The CDR3 consists of 15 residues. Germline loops: CDR1 MNHNS, CDR2 SASEGT. The CDR3 coding sequence is TGTGCCAGCAGTCCGGGACTCCCTGGCACAGATACGCAGTATTTT. Its translation: CASSPGLPGTDTQYF.

This chain joins TRBV5-1 and TRBJ1-4; perhaps TRBD1 as D (6 bases). CDR1 SGHRS and CDR2 YFSETQ come from the germline V gene. With 4 bases removed from V and 8 bases from J, the gap between germline ends came to 18 bases. This CDR3 has 15 residues. The CDR3 is CASSPGGQGPEKLFF. The CDR3 coding sequence is TGCGCCAGCAGCCCCGGGGGGCAGGGTCCGGAAAAACTGTTTTTT.

This clone came up once. The V call is TRBV7-9, the J call TRBJ1-6; no firm D call. The CDR3 totals 16 residues. Germline V gives CDR1 SEHNR, CDR2 FQNEAQ (reference sequence). The germline V and J ends were trimmed by 1 base and 0 bases, with 7 bases remaining between them. Written as DNA, the CDR3 is TGTGCCAGCAGCTTAGACCTTAGCTCCTATAATTCACCCCTCCACTTT. Translating gives CASSLDLSSYNSPLHF.

This chain uses TRBV28 with TRBJ2-7; D ambiguous. The germline CDR1 and CDR2 sequences are MDHEN and SYDVKM. CDR3 length: 13 amino acids. V dropped 7 bases and J dropped 4 bases, with 14 bases sitting between them. CDR3 sequence reads: CASNRLASYEQYF. Written as DNA, the CDR3 is TGTGCCAGCAATCGACTGGCCTCATACGAGCAGTACTTC.

The chain has TRBV4-2 and TRBJ1-1; perhaps TRBD1 as D (6 bases). Trimming left V 2 bases short and J 8 bases short, with 15 bases between. The V gene's germline CDR1 is LGHNA and CDR2 YNFKEQ. There are 14 residues in the CDR3. In nucleotides, the CDR3 is TGTGCCAGCAGCCAAAAACAGGGTTCTTCCGAAGCTTTCTTT. This codes for CASSQKQGSSEAFF.